The 15 T cell receptor beta chains listed next were all sequenced from one sample in a study of cytomegalovirus exposure and HLA in healthy donors. PCR involved 60 Vbeta and 13 Jbeta primers. The data were produced by immunoSEQ multiplex PCR, yet TCRdb's version contains in-frame clones alone and is incomplete. The sample yields around 140,000 clones, about 75% seen once. The sequencing input was PBMCs. These receptors all come from a man between 40 and 49 years old in good health and CMV-seronegative.

The chain couples TRBV4-3 to TRBJ2-1, with 15 bases aligning to TRBD2. Looked up from germline, CDR1 is LGHNA and CDR2 is YSLEER. Losses at the gene ends were 3 bases for V and 10 bases for J; bases not matched to a gene: 7. The CDR3 covers 16 residues. The CDR3 nucleotides are TGCGCCAGCAGCCAGGGACTAGCGGGGGGCCAGGCAGAGCAGTTCTTC. It yields the protein CASSQGLAGGQAEQFF.

The rearrangement uses TRBV9 and TRBJ2-1, with TRBD1 as a possible D gene (5 bases). CDR1 is SGDLS, CDR2 YYNGEE, per germline. This CDR3 contains 13 residues. V was clipped by 0 bases and J by 10 bases, with 11 bases between them. In DNA, the CDR3 is TGTGCCAGCAGCGTAGTTGGGGCATCCGAGCAGTTCTTC. Translated: CASSVVGASEQFF.

This chain connects TRBV5-6 to TRBJ2-7; D remains ambiguous. The CDR3 covers 15 residues. Germline V gene lookup returns CDR1 SGHDT and CDR2 YYEEEE. The germline V and J ends were trimmed by 0 bases and 7 bases, with 17 bases remaining between them. CDR3 coding DNA: TGTGCCAGCAGCTTGGTCCACAGCACCCAGAATGAGCAGTACTTC. It codes for CASSLVHSTQNEQYF.

This clone came up once. The chain employs TRBV11-2 and TRBJ2-7, with 10 bases identical to TRBD1. V dropped 1 base and J dropped 6; count of bases not matched to a gene: 9. CDR3 size: 16 residues. Germline CDR1 and CDR2: SGHAT and FQNNGV. CDR3 bases: TGTGCCAGCAGCTTAGCTTATGGACAGGGGGTAGGCGAGCAGTACTTC. Amino acids: CASSLAYGQGVGEQYF.

This clone was picked up a small number of times. The J gene is TRBJ2-7, the V gene TRBV14; 7 bases match TRBD1. CDR1 is SGHDN and CDR2 is FVKESK in the germline V gene. This CDR3 contains 18 residues. After removal of 1 base from V and 1 base from J, the junction contained 13 bases not matched to a gene. As DNA, the CDR3 is TGTGCCAGCAGCCAAGTCGCAGGGGGTCAGAGGGGTTCCTACGAGCAGTACTTC. This encodes CASSQVAGGQRGSYEQYF.

This chain connects TRBV10-1 to TRBJ1-5, with a weak D call TRBD1 (6 bases). Germline assignment: CDR1 WNHNN and CDR2 SYGVQD (reference sequence). The V gene lost 3 bases and the J gene lost 5 bases, with 11 bases spanning the gap. The CDR3 is 14 amino acids. CDR3: CASSDAGGYQPQHF. DNA of the CDR3: TGCGCCAGCAGTGACGCGGGGGGCTATCAGCCCCAGCATTTT.

This rearrangement joins TRBV7-2 to TRBJ2-7; D perhaps matches TRBD2 (5 bases). The germline CDR1 and CDR2 sequences are SGHTA and FQGNSA. The CDR3 covers 16 residues. V lost 3 bases and J 3 bases, leaving 18 bases between the germline ends. As DNA, the CDR3 is TGTGCCAGCAGCTTGGCTCTGGGCGGGTCTATCTACGAGCAGTACTTC. Translation gives CASSLALGGSIYEQYF. Filled out from reference TRBV7-2 and TRBJ2-7, the complete variable domain reads GAGVSQSPSNKVTEKGKDVELRCDPISGHTALYWYRQSLGQGLEFLIYFQGNSAPDKSGLPSDRFSAERTGGSVSTLTIQRTQQEDSAVYLCASSLALGGSIYEQYFGPGTRLTVT.

This clone was detected only once. The V call is TRBV6-5, the J call TRBJ1-5, with 9 bases aligning to TRBD1. The CDR3 loop spans 15 amino acids. In germline, CDR1 is MNHEY, CDR2 SVGAGI. With V trimmed by 5 bases and J by 4 bases, 6 bases remained unmatched. CDR3 nucleotide sequence: TGTGCCAGCAGTCGCGGGACAGGGCAGAATCAGCCCCAGCATTTT. It encodes CASSRGTGQNQPQHF.

This clone was seen more than once but under ten times. The chain recombines TRBV5-6 with TRBJ2-2, with D possibly TRBD2 on 6 matching bases. The CDR3 has 15 amino acids. Germline CDR1 is SGHDT and CDR2 is YYEEEE. Trimming took 0 bases from V and 7 from J, leaving 13 bases between them. CDR3 in amino acids: CASSLEDWGGGELFF. CDR3 nucleotides: TGTGCCAGCAGCTTGGAAGACTGGGGAGGCGGGGAGCTGTTTTTT.

The chain employs TRBV11-1 and TRBJ2-7, with D possibly TRBD1 on 5 matching bases. The CDR3 contains 12 residues. Germline lookup yields CDR1 SGHAT and CDR2 FQDESV (reference sequence). Trimming removed 3 bases from V and 5 bases from J, with 8 bases in between. The CDR3 region has the DNA TGTGCCAGCAGCTTTTCAGGGCACGAGCAGTACTTC. It is translated as CASSFSGHEQYF.

The J gene is TRBJ1-6, the V gene TRBV19; D uncertain. There are 14 residues in the CDR3. The V and J ends lost 9 bases and 9 bases respectively, with 18 bases between them. Per the germline V gene, CDR1 is LNHDA and CDR2 is SQIVND (reference sequence). The CDR3 region is CASRRGGYLSPLHF. In nucleotides, the CDR3 is TGTGCCAGCCGTCGGGGAGGGTATCTTTCACCCCTCCACTTT.

The rearrangement uses TRBV5-6 and TRBJ2-5, with 7 bases matching TRBD1. Germline trimming cut 1 base from V and 3 bases from J; bases unmatched to any gene: 6. This CDR3 is built from 15 residues. The germline gives CDR1 SGHDT, CDR2 YYEEEE. CDR3 sequence reads: CASSLLRDSKETQYF. DNA of the CDR3: TGTGCCAGCAGCTTGTTACGGGACAGCAAAGAGACCCAGTACTTC. The complete variable domain, with remaining parts taken from reference TRBV5-6 and TRBJ2-5, reads DAGVTQSPTHLIKTRGQQVTLRCSPKSGHDTVSWYQQALGQGPQFIFQYYEEEERQRGNFPDRFSGHQFPNYSSELNVNALLLGDSALYLCASSLLRDSKETQYFGPGTRLLVL.

The chain employs TRBV19 and TRBJ2-1; TRBD2 matches 13 bases. The V gene end was trimmed by 5 bases and the J gene end by 6 bases; junction bases not matched to a gene: 4. Germline CDR1 reads LNHDA; CDR2 reads SQIVND (reference sequence). The CDR3 extends over 15 amino acids. CDR3 sequence: CASSLGLAGSNEQFF. Written as DNA, the CDR3 is TGTGCCAGTAGTTTGGGACTAGCGGGGTCCAATGAGCAGTTCTTC.

This clone was observed a handful of times. The chain recombines TRBV5-5 with TRBJ2-7; D may be TRBD2 (7 bases). The V and J ends lost 2 bases and 5 bases respectively, with 14 bases between them. Germline CDR1 reads SGHKS; CDR2 reads YYEKEE (reference sequence). The CDR3 runs 14 residues. The CDR3 is CASSFLRGGNEQYF. For the CDR3, the DNA is TGTGCCAGCAGCTTCCTGAGGGGGGGTAACGAGCAGTACTTC.

The gene calls are TRBV18 and TRBJ1-1; 9 nucleotides line up with TRBD1. CDR1 and CDR2 from the germline V gene are KGHSH and LQKENI. V gave up 4 bases and J gave up 1 base; unmatched junction bases: 13. The CDR3 length is 18 residues. The CDR3 loop is CASSLARNRGLANTEAFF. The CDR3 nucleotides are TGTGCCAGCTCACTCGCTAGGAACAGGGGGCTTGCGAACACTGAAGCTTTCTTT. Full variable domain (missing parts from reference TRBV18 and TRBJ1-1): NAGVMQNPRHLVRRRGQEARLRCSPMKGHSHVYWYRQLPEEGLKFMVYLQKENIIDESGMPKERFSAEFPKEGPSILRIQQVVRGDSAAYFCASSLARNRGLANTEAFFGQGTRLTVV.